This record covers a single T cell receptor (beta chain). The antigen is undetermined. The Oncomine TCR Beta short-read assay was applied to DNA of cultured CD4+ T cells. MiXCR was run by TCRdb on the PCR reads, yielding one entry per CDR3 protein. Of more than 9,500 distinct CDR3 sequences listed, approximately 50% are singletons. This specimen comes from a study of vaccination and CD4 T cells after COVID-19. Treatment defined: approximately 9-day PBMC culture with coronavirus spike peptide pools or control peptides (ViraFEST assay). V was shortened by 2 bases and J by 0 bases, with 8 bases between the two germline ends. The CDR3 consists of 14 residues. Looked up from germline, CDR1 is MNHEY and CDR2 is SVGEGT.

The chain links TRBV6-2 or TRBV6-3 to TRBJ2-7; a weak D match, TRBD1 (6 bases). Sample: CD4+ T cells from blood, cultured in vitro. The TCR sequence derives from a human donor who had recovered from COVID-19. CDR3 in amino acids: CASSYGTNSYEQYF. For the CDR3, the DNA is TGTGCCAGCAGTTACGGGACAAACTCCTACGAGCAGTACTTC.